This T cell receptor beta chain was sequenced for a study of blood T cell repertoires in COVID-19. Study-wide background: The United States, Italy and Spain were the sources of the acute and convalescent COVID-19 samples. PBMCs, B-cell-depleted T cells, or T cells were the source of the cDNA or gDNA that made up the material.

Sequenced by immunoSEQ multiplex PCR; TCRdb stores in-frame clones only, minus some. The data show about 320,000 clones, around 85% seen once. Germline assignment: CDR1 SGHVS and CDR2 FQNEAQ. The CDR3 loop spans 16 amino acids. V shed 6 bases and J 1 base; nucleotides not matched to a gene: 5. Living in about 25 US areas, the participants were between about 18 and 100 years of age. V is TRBV7-8 and J is TRBJ2-5; 13 nucleotides match TRBD2. This sequence was found in a woman in her 30s who had been exposed to COVID-19. Sequencing used PBMCs or T cells enriched from blood (not recorded which). CDR3 DNA: TGTGCCAGCAGAAGGACTAGCGGGAGTTTCCAAGAGACCCAGTACTTC. Translating it yields CASRRTSGSFQETQYF.